This passage covers 3 T cell receptor beta chains from one sample sequenced in a study of T cells in Graves' hyperthyroidism and ophthalmopathy. Researchers amplified the TCR beta CDR3 regions from RNA transcripts. Using the HTBI primer set, a first-round RT-PCR was run on the TCR CDR3. TCRdb re-analysed the multiplex PCR reads in MiXCR, keeping a single row per CDR3 protein. The table lists about half a million distinct CDR3 sequences, approximately 25% of them singletons, with 10% to 12% in the top ten. The material sequenced was blood. The receptor set was obtained from a woman in her twenties or thirties with Graves' ophthalmopathy.

This clonotype appeared many times. The rearrangement uses TRBV11-2 and TRBJ2-5; no definite D call. V lost 5 bases to trimming and J lost 8 bases, with 15 bases between them. This CDR3 has 13 residues. CDR1 SGHAT and CDR2 FQNNGV come from the germline V gene. In DNA, the CDR3 is TGTGCCAGCAGCGAACAGCGCCTGGATACCCAGTACTTC. Residues: CASSEQRLDTQYF.

This clonotype has at least ten counts. The chain has TRBV9 and TRBJ2-2; possible D gene TRBD1, 6 bases. The CDR3 runs to 15 residues. Germline values: CDR1 SGDLS, CDR2 YYNGEE. V was cut by 3 bases and J by 0 bases, with 9 bases left in between. CDR3 DNA sequence: TGTGCCAGCAGCGGAGGGGGAACGAACACCGGGGAGCTGTTTTTT. Protein product: CASSGGGTNTGELFF.

The chain uses TRBV14 and TRBJ2-4; TRBD2 agrees at 11 bases. The CDR3 totals 17 residues. Per germline, CDR1 SGHDN and CDR2 FVKESK. V lost 3 bases to trimming and J lost 2 bases; unmatched junction nucleotides: 6. CDR3 nucleotides: TGTGCCAGCAGCCAGCCGGGACTAGCGGAATCCAAAAACATTCAGTACTTC. The encoded protein is CASSQPGLAESKNIQYF.